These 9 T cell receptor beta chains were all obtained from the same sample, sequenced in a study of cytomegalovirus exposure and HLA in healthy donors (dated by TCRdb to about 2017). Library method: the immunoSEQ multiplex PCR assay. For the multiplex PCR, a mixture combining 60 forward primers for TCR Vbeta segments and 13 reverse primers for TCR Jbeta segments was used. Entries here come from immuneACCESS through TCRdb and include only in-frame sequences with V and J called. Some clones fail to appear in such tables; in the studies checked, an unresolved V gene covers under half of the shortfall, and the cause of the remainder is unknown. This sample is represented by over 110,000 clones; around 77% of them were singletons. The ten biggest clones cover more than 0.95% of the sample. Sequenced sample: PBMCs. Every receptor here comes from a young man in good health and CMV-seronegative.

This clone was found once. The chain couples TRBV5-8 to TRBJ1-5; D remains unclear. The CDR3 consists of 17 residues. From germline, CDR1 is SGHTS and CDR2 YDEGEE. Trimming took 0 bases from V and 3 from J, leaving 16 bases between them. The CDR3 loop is CASSLVVSVFSNQPQHF. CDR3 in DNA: TGTGCCAGCAGCTTGGTTGTCAGCGTATTCTCCAATCAGCCCCAGCATTTT.

Written as DNA, the CDR3 is TGTGCCAGCAGTACAGGATTGCGGTCGGCTAATGAAAAACTGTTTTTT. Protein: CASSTGLRSANEKLFF. This chain uses TRBV7-9 with TRBJ1-4, with D possibly TRBD1 on 5 matching bases. Germline-derived CDR1 and CDR2 are SEHNR and FQNEAQ (reference sequence). The CDR3 is 16 residues long. The germline V and J ends were trimmed by 6 bases and 3 bases, with 17 bases remaining between them. Using reference TRBV7-9 and TRBJ1-4 for the parts outside the CDR3, the full variable domain is DTGVSQNPRHKITKRGQNVTFRCDPISEHNRLYWYRQTLGQGPEFLTYFQNEAQLEKSRLLSDRFSAERPKGSFSTLEIQRTEQGDSAMYLCASSTGLRSANEKLFFGSGTQLSVL.

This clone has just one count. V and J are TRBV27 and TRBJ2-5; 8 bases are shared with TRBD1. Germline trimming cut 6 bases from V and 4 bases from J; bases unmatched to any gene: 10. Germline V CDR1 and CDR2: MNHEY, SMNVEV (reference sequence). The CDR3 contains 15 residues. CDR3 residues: CASRGTGGWGETQYF. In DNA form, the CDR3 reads TGTGCCAGCAGGGGCACAGGGGGTTGGGGAGAGACCCAGTACTTC.

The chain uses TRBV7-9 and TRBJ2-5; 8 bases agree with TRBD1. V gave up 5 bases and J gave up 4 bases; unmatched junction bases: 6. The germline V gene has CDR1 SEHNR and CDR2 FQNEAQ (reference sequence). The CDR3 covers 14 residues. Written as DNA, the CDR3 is TGTGCCAGCAGCCCAGGACAGGGCGGAGAGACCCAGTACTTC. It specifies CASSPGQGGETQYF. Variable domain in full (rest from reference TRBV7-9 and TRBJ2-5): DTGVSQNPRHKITKRGQNVTFRCDPISEHNRLYWYRQTLGQGPEFLTYFQNEAQLEKSRLLSDRFSAERPKGSFSTLEIQRTEQGDSAMYLCASSPGQGGETQYFGPGTRLLVL.

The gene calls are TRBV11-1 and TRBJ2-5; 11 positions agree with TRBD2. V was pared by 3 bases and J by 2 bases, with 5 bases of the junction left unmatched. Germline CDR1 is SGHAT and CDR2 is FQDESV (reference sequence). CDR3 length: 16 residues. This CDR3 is CASSLGTSGSQETQYF. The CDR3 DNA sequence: TGTGCCAGCAGCTTGGGGACTAGCGGCTCTCAAGAGACCCAGTACTTC.

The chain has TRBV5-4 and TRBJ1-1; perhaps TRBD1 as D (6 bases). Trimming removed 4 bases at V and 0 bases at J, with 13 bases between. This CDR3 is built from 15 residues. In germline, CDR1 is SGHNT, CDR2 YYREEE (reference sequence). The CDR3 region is CASSRGLAMNTEAFF. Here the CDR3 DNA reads TGTGCCAGCAGCAGGGGGTTGGCGATGAACACTGAAGCTTTCTTT.

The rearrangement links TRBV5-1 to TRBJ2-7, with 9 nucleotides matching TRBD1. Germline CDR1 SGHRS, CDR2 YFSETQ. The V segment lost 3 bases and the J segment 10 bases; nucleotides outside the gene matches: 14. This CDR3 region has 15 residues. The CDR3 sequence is CASSSGPGQGSDQYF. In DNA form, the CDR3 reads TGCGCCAGCAGCTCGGGACCGGGACAGGGTTCTGATCAGTACTTC.

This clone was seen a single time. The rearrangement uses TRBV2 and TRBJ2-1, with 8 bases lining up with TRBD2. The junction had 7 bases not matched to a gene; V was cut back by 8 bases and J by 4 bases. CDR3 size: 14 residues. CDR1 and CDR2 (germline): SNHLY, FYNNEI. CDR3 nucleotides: TGTGCCAGCCGACCGGGACTAGTATACAATGAGCAGTTCTTC. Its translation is CASRPGLVYNEQFF.

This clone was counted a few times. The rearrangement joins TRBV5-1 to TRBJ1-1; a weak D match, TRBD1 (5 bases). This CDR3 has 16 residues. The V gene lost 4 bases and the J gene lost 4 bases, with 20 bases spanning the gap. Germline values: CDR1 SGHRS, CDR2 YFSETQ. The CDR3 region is CASSPGLRAGGTEAFF. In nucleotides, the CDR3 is TGCGCCAGCAGCCCTGGTTTACGGGCGGGGGGCACTGAAGCTTTCTTT.